This paragraph covers one TCR beta chain sequence. V shed 0 bases and J shed 10 bases, with 19 bases lying between them. The germline V gene encodes CDR1 SGDLS and CDR2 YYNGEE. The length of the CDR3 is 15 residues. Per the authors' pipeline: Reference gene primer amplification gave nucleated cell count estimates. Sequenced by immunoSEQ multiplex PCR; TCRdb stores in-frame clones only, minus some. Clonal size and the V and J genes are those of that table, whereas D and trimming came from the DNA. The sample includes 70,000 to 75,000 clones, approximately 80% of them seen just once. The data were obtained in a study of blood T cell repertoires in COVID-19. The overall study: Material from acute and convalescent COVID-19 was sourced from the United States, Italy and Spain. PBMCs, B-cell-depleted T cells, or T cells were the source of the cDNA or gDNA that made up the material.

The receptor was isolated from a woman aged 70-85 years with acute or convalescent COVID-19. This chain links TRBV9 with TRBJ1-2; perhaps TRBD1 as D (6 bases). The sequenced material came from peripheral blood. The DNA for the CDR3 is TGTGCCAGCAGCGTAGAGGGGGTACAGGGATATCCCTACACCTTC. Amino acid sequence: CASSVEGVQGYPYTF.